Shown below are 4 T cell receptor beta chains from a single sample sequenced in a study of vaccination and CD4 T cells after COVID-19. As to treatment: 10-day PBMC culture with coronavirus spike peptide pools or control peptides (ViraFEST assay). For these receptors, no antigen is known. An Oncomine TCR Beta short-read assay was used to sequence the DNA from cultured CD4+ T cells. Each CDR3 protein is one row after TCRdb ran MiXCR on the PCR reads. The repertoire holds about 15,000 distinct CDR3 sequences, with 51% as singletons. The material sequenced was CD4+ T cells from blood, cultured in vitro. Receptors originate from a human donor who had recovered from COVID-19.

This sequence joins TRBV6-1 and TRBJ1-1; 7 nucleotides match TRBD1. The CDR3 loop spans 14 amino acids. Trimming took 10 bases from V and 7 from J; bases not matched to a gene: 15. Germline V gene lookup returns CDR1 MNHNS and CDR2 SASEGT. CDR3 protein: CATNQGGLKNEAFF. CDR3 DNA sequence: TGTGCCACCAATCAGGGGGGGCTGAAAAATGAAGCTTTCTTT.

This clonotype was picked up a small number of times. The gene calls are TRBV12-3 or TRBV12-4 and TRBJ1-2; a weak D match, TRBD1 (6 bases). With 8 bases removed from V and 8 bases from J, the gap between germline ends came to 18 bases. CDR3 length equals 13 residues. CDR3 nucleotide sequence: TGTGCCAGCGGGACGACAGGCCGCGGGGGCTACACCTTC. It encodes CASGTTGRGGYTF.

The rearrangement uses TRBV20-1 and TRBJ2-7; tentative D call: TRBD1 (5 bases). Between the trimmed V and J ends, which lost 3 bases and 0 bases, there was a span of 12 bases. Looked up from germline, CDR1 is DFQATT and CDR2 is SNEGSKA (reference sequence). The CDR3 is 14 residues long. CDR3 DNA sequence: TGCAGTGCTAGGAGAGGCACAGGCTCCTACGAGCAGTACTTC. Its translation is CSARRGTGSYEQYF.

V and J are TRBV7-2 and TRBJ1-1, with D perhaps matching TRBD1 (5 bases). Germline-derived CDR1 and CDR2 are SGHTA and FQGNSA. Trimming removed 4 bases at V and 4 bases at J, with 13 bases between. The CDR3 consists of 14 residues. For the CDR3, the DNA is TGTGCCAGCAGCTCTGGGACGCGGGGCACTGAAGCTTTCTTT. Translated: CASSSGTRGTEAFF.